The TCR beta chain described here comes from a study of identical twins. Notes on the study in general: The study reached conclusions through statistical analysis that was cross-sectional, not following the same donors.

This CDR3 spans 14 amino acids. Trimming took 6 bases from V and 2 from J, leaving 14 bases between them. This clonotype appeared many times. Its antigen is unidentified. A universal primer binding site was introduced by template switching. The final cDNA contained unique molecular identifiers. TCRdb re-called the 5' RACE reads through MiXCR, storing one row per CDR3 protein. The sample records 690,000 or so distinct CDR3 sequences, over 8.5% being singletons. This same sample was also taken into another study, of yellow fever vaccine responses in identical twins.

This TCR derives from a woman under 30 in good health. J is TRBJ2-7 and V is TRBV12-3 or TRBV12-4; the D call may be TRBD1 or TRBD2 (5 bases each). The sequenced sample was PBMCs. The CDR3 DNA follows: TGTGCCAGCAGCAACGGGACGCCAACCTACGAGCAGTACTTC. This translates into CASSNGTPTYEQYF.